The clone carrying this T cell receptor (beta chain) was found once. Antigen: not known. With a much larger clone just one base away, this may be a read error. The record originates from a study of tumor-infiltrating lymphocytes in primary liver carcinoma. Regarding the study as a whole: The 250 largest clones made up significantly more of tumor than blood repertoires (p = 0.039). Merely about 8-25% of top clones occurred in all five tumor regions. Reduced overlap was seen in tumor-adjacent and tumor-blood pairs versus tumor region pairs.

The template, roughly 0.45 ug total RNA, yielded TCR beta cDNA made with a constant-region primer. For TCR beta, libraries were produced by three nested multiplex PCR rounds using slightly modified ARM-PCR. In the first two PCR rounds, TRBV1-TRBV30 forward primers were paired with a C-beta reverse primer, and each round lasted approximately 9 cycles. Each CDR3 protein gets one entry after TCRdb re-called the multiplex PCR reads with MiXCR. The data hold roughly 120,000 distinct CDR3 sequences, with 55% to 75% observed a single time. The CDR3 is made up of 13 amino acids. The V end lost 4 bases, the J end lost 1 base, and 7 bases lay between the germline ends. CDR1 and CDR2 (germline): MNHNS, SASEGT. Bulk tissue was left unsorted, and RNA and DNA were co-extracted from 20-30 mg of it.

V usage is TRBV6-1 and J usage is TRBJ1-1; D uncertain. Sequencing was carried out using liver tumor tissue from sampling region 1. Documented subset: tumor region T1, superior pole. This sequence originates from a woman between 55 and 75 years old with primary liver carcinoma and hepatitis B virus infection. For the CDR3, the DNA is TGTGCCAGCAGTGTGGCAAGGAACACTGAAGCTTTCTTT. This translates into CASSVARNTEAFF.